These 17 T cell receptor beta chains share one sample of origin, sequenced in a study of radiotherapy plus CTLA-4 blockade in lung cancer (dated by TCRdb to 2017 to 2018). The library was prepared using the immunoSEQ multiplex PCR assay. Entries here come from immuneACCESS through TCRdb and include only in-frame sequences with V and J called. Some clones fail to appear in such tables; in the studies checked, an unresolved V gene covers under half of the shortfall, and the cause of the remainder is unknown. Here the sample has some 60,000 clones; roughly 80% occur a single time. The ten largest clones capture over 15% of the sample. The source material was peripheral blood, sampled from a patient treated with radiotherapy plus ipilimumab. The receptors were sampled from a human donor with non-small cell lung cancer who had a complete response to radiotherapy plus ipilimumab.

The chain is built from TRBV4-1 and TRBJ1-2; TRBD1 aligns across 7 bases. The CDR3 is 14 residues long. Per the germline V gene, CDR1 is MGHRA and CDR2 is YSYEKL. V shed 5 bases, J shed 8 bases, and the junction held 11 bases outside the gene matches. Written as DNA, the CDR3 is TGCGCCAGCAGCTACGACAGGGAGCGGAAGGGCTACACCTTC. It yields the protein CASSYDRERKGYTF.

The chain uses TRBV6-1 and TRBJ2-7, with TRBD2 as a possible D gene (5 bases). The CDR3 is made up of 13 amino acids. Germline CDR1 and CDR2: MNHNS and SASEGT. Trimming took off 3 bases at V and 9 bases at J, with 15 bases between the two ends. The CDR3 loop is CASSEPPLEGQYF. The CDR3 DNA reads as TGTGCCAGCAGTGAGCCCCCGTTAGAGGGGCAGTACTTC.

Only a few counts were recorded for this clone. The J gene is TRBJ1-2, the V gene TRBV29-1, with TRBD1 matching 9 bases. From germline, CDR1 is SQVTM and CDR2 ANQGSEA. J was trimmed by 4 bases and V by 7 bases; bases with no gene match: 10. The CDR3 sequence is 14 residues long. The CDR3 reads CSAKTGGQVYGYTF. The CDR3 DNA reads TGCAGCGCCAAAACAGGGGGCCAGGTCTATGGCTACACCTTC.

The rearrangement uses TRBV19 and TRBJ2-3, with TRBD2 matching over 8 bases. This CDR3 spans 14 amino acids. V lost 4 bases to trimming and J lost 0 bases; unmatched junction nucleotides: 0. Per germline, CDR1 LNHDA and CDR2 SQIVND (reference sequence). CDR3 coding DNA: TGTGCCAGTAGTAGCGGGGGGAGCACAGATACGCAGTATTTT. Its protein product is CASSSGGSTDTQYF.

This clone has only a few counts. The CDR3 spells CAIRPGGQVGYTF. In nucleotides, the CDR3 is TGTGCCATCAGGCCGGGGGGACAGGTTGGCTACACCTTC. The V call is TRBV10-3, the J call TRBJ1-2, with 8 bases that match TRBD1. CDR3 length equals 13 residues. After removal of 6 bases from V and 7 bases from J, the junction contained 7 bases not matched to a gene. Germline CDR1 ENHRY, CDR2 SYGVKD.

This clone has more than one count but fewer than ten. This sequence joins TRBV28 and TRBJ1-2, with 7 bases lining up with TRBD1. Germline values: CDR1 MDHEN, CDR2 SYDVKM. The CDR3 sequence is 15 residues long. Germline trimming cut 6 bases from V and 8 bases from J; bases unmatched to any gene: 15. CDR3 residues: CASRKWYRGLGGYTF. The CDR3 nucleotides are TGTGCCAGCAGGAAATGGTACAGGGGATTGGGGGGCTACACCTTC.

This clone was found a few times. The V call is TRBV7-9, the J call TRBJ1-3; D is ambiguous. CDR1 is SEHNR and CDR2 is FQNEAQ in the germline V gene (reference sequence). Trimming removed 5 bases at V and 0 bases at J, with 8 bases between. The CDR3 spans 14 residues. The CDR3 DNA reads TGTGCCAGCAGCCGCGGGAACTCTGGAAACACCATATATTTT. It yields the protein CASSRGNSGNTIYF.

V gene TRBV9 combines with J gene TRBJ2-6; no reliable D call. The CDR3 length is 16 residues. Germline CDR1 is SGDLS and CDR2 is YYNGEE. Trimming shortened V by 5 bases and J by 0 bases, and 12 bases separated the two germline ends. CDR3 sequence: CASSPSADSGANVLTF. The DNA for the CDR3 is TGTGCCAGCAGTCCGAGTGCGGACTCTGGGGCCAACGTCCTGACTTTC.

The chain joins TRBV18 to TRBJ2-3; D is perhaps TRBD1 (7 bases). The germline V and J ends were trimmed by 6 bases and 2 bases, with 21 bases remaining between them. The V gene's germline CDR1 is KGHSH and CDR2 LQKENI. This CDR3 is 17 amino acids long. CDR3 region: CASSPPTGRGDTDTQYF. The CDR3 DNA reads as TGTGCCAGCTCCCCCCCGACCGGCAGGGGGGACACAGATACGCAGTATTTT.

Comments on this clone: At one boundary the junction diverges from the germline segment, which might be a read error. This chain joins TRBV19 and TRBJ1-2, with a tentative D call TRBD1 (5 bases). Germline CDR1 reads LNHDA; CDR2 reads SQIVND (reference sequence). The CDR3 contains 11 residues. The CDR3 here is CASGPQGLRSF. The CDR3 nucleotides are TGTGCCAGTGGACCCCAGGGCCTGAGATCGTTC. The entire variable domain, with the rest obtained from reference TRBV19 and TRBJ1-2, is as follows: DGGITQSPKYLFRKEGQNVTLSCEQNLNHDAMYWYRQDPGQGLRLIYYSQIVNDFQKGDIAEGYSVSREKKESFPLTVTSAQKNPTAFYLCASGPQGLRSFGSGTRLTVV.

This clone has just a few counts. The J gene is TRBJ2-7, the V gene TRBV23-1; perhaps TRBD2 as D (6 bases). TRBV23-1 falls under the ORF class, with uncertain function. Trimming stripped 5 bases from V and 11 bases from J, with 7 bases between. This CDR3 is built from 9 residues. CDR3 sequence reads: CASSSGEYV. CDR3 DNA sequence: TGCGCCAGCAGTTCGGGGGAGTACGTC.

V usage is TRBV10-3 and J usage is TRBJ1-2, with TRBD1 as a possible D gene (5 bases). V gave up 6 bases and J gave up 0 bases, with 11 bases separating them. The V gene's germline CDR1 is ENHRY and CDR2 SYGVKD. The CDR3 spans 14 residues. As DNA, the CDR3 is TGTGCCATCAGGGGGACTAGAGCTAACTATGGCTACACCTTC. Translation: CAIRGTRANYGYTF.

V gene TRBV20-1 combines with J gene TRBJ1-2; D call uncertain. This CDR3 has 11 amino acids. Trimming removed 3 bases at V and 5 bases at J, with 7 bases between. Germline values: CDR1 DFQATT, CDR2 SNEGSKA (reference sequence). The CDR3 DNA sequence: TGCAGTGCTAGTCTGGAGTATGGCTACACCTTC. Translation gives CSASLEYGYTF.

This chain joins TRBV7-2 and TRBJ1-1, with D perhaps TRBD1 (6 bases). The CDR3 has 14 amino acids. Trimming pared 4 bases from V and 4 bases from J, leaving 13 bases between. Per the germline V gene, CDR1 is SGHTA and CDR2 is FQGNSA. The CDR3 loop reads CASSSLRGSTEAFF. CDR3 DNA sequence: TGTGCCAGCAGCTCCCTAAGGGGGAGCACTGAAGCTTTCTTT.

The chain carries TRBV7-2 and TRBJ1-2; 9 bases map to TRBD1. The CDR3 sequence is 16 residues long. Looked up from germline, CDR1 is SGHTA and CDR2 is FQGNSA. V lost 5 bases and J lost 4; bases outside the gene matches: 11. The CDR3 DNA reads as TGTGCCAGCAGCCCCCACACAGGGGGCCGGGGCTATGGCTACACCTTC. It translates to CASSPHTGGRGYGYTF. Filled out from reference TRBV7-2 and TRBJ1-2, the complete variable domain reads GAGVSQSPSNKVTEKGKDVELRCDPISGHTALYWYRQSLGQGLEFLIYFQGNSAPDKSGLPSDRFSAERTGGSVSTLTIQRTQQEDSAVYLCASSPHTGGRGYGYTFGSGTRLTVV.

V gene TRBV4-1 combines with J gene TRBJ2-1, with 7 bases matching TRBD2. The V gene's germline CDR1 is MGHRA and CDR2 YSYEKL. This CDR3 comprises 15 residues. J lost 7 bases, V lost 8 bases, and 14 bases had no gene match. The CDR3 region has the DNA TGCGCCAGCGGACCTCAGGCGGGGGACTGGAATGAGCAGTTCTTC. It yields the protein CASGPQAGDWNEQFF.

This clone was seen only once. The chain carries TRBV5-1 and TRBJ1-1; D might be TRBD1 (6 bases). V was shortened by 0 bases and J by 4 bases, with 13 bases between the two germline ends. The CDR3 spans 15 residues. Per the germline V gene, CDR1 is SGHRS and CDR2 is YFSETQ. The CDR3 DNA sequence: TGCGCCAGCAGCTTGGAACCAGGGGTGGGCACTGAAGCTTTCTTT. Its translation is CASSLEPGVGTEAFF.